This T cell receptor (beta chain) was profiled in a study of regulatory T cells in long-lasting Graves disease. The time point was: newly diagnosed GD, antithyroid drugs for less than 3 months. After RNA was extracted from PBMCs, the TCR library was made from it. The CDR3 contains 13 residues. V lost 6 bases and J lost 0, with 7 bases in between. In germline, CDR1 is MNHEY, CDR2 SVGEGT. The TCR beta library used iRepertoire HTBI primers with Arm-PCR amplification of CDR3. TCRdb reprocessed the multiplex PCR reads via MiXCR and lists one record per CDR3 protein. The table shows more than 400,000 distinct CDR3 sequences, with around 15% occurring only once. These data are also associated with another study on T cells in Graves' hyperthyroidism and ophthalmopathy.

The chain links TRBV6-2 or TRBV6-3 to TRBJ2-3; D is unclear. The material was peripheral blood mononuclear cells (PBMCs), obtained at new diagnosis, from a patient treated with antithyroid drugs. The clonotype was recovered from a woman younger than 45 with Graves disease. CDR3 sequence reads: CASRRPSTDTQYF. In DNA, the CDR3 is TGTGCCAGCAGGAGACCTAGCACAGATACGCAGTATTTT.